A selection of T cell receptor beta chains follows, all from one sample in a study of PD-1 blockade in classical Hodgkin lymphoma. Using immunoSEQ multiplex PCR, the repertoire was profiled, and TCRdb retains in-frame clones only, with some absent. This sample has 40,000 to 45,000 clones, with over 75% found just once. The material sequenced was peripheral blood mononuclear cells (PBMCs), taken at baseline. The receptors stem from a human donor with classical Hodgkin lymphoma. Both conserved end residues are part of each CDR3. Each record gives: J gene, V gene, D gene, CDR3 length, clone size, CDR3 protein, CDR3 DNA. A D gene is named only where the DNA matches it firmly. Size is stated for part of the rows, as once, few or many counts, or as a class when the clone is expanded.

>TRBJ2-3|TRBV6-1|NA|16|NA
CASSEARPEGPDTQYF
TGTGCCAGCAGTGAAGCCCGACCCGAGGGCCCAGATACGCAGTATTTT
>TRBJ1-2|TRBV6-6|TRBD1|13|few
CASSYSGQEGYTF
TGTGCCAGCAGTTACTCGGGACAGGAGGGCTACACCTTC
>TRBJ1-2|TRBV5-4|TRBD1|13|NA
CASSLPRQGGYTF
TGTGCCAGCAGCCTCCCGAGACAGGGGGGCTACACCTTC
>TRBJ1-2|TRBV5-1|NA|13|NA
CASSLEGVEGYTF
TGCGCCAGCAGCTTGGAAGGGGTGGAAGGCTACACCTTC
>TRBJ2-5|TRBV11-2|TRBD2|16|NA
CASSDWTSGGEETQYF
TGTGCCAGCAGCGATTGGACTAGCGGGGGGGAGGAGACCCAGTACTTC
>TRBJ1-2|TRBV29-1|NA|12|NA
CSVEPGADGYTF
TGCAGCGTTGAGCCAGGAGCTGATGGCTACACCTTC
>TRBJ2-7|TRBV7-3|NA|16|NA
CASSPGPPKGAYEQYF
TGTGCCAGCAGCCCGGGACCGCCTAAAGGGGCCTACGAGCAGTACTTC
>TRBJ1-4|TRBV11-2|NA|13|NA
CASSLEEYEKLFF
TGTGCCAGCAGCTTAGAGGAATATGAAAAACTGTTTTTT
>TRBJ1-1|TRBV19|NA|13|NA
CASSFTEGTEAFF
TGTGCCAGTAGCTTCACAGAGGGCACTGAAGCTTTCTTT
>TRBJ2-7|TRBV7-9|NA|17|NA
CASSLRSGDLNPYEQYF
TGTGCCAGCAGCTTAAGGTCCGGGGACCTGAACCCTTACGAGCAGTACTTC
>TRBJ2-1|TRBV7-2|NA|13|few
CASSSTVYNEQFF
TGTGCCAGCAGCTCGACAGTCTACAATGAGCAGTTCTTC
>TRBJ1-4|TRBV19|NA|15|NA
CASSIEGATNEKLFF
TGTGCCAGTAGTATAGAAGGGGCAACTAATGAAAAACTGTTTTTT
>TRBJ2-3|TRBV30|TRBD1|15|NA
CAWSVGTGGEDTQYF
TGTGCCTGGAGTGTAGGGACAGGGGGGGAAGATACGCAGTATTTT
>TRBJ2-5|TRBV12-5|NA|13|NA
CASGFGIEETQYF
TGTGCTAGTGGTTTCGGGATTGAGGAGACCCAGTACTTC
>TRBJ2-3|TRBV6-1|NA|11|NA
CASSGLAAQYF
TGTGCCAGCAGTGGGTTGGCGGCGCAGTATTTT
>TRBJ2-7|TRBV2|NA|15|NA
CASSERGDFHYEQYF
TGTGCCAGCAGTGAACGAGGGGACTTTCACTACGAGCAGTACTTC
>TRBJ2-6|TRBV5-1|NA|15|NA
CASSLGGSGANVLTF
TGCGCCAGCAGCTTAGGGGGATCAGGGGCCAACGTCCTGACTTTC
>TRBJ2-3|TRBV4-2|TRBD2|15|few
CASSAGGAGTDTQYF
TGTGCCAGCAGCGCCGGGGGGGCCGGGACAGATACGCAGTATTTT
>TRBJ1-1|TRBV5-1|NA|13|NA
CASSSTGNTEAFF
TGCGCCAGCAGCTCCACAGGAAACACTGAAGCTTTCTTT
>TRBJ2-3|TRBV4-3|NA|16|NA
CASSQDQEFSTDTQYF
TGCGCCAGCAGCCAAGATCAGGAGTTTAGCACAGATACGCAGTATTTT
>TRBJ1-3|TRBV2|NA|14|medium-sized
CASSEGTPLNTIYF
TGTGCCAGCAGTGAGGGGACACCACTAAACACCATATATTTT
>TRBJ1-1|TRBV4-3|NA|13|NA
CASSLGRGDEAFF
TGCGCCAGCAGCCTAGGCCGAGGAGATGAAGCTTTCTTT
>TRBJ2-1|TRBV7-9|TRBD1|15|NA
CASSTYRGAYNEQFF
TGTGCCAGCAGCACGTACAGGGGCGCCTACAATGAGCAGTTCTTC
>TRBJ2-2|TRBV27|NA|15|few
CASSLHLGDTGELFF
TGTGCCAGCAGCTTACACCTCGGGGACACCGGGGAGCTGTTTTTT
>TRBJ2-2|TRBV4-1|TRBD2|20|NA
CASSSAGGLAGRSNTGELFF
TGCGCCAGCAGCTCTGCCGGGGGACTAGCGGGGAGGTCGAACACCGGGGAGCTGTTTTTT
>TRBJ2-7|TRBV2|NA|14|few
CASSVDSGVNEQYF
TGTGCCAGCAGTGTGGACTCTGGGGTCAACGAGCAGTACTTC
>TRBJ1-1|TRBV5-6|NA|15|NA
CASSTYRQSFAEAFF
TGTGCCAGCAGCACCTACCGACAGAGCTTCGCTGAAGCTTTCTTT
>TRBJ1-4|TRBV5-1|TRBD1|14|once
CASSPGTGDEKLFF
TGCGCCAGCAGCCCGGGGACAGGAGATGAAAAACTGTTTTTT
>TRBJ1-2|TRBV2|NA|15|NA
CASSDEKGWGYGYTF
TGTGCCAGCAGTGACGAAAAAGGGTGGGGGTATGGCTACACCTTC
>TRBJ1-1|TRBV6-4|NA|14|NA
CASSAGAFGTEAFF
TGTGCCAGCAGCGCGGGGGCGTTTGGGACTGAAGCTTTCTTT
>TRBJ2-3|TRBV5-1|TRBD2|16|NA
CASSYPPGGSTDTQYF
TGCGCTAGCAGCTACCCTCCGGGGGGAAGCACAGATACGCAGTATTTT
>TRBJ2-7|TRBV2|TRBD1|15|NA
CASSEGQGLRYEQYF
TGTGCCAGCAGTGAGGGACAGGGGTTACGCTACGAGCAGTACTTC
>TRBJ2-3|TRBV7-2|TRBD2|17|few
CASSLSSQRGGTDTQYF
TGTGCCAGCAGCTTAAGTAGCCAGCGGGGGGGCACAGATACGCAGTATTTT
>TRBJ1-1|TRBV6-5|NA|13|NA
CASSHGGDTEAFF
TGTGCCAGCAGCCACGGAGGGGACACTGAAGCTTTCTTT
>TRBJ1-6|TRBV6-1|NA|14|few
CASRPGRNNSPLHF
TGTGCCAGCAGGCCGGGACGGAATAATTCACCCCTCCACTTT
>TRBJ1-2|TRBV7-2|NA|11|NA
CASSLAVGYTF
TGTGCCAGCAGCTTAGCTGTGGGCTACACCTTC
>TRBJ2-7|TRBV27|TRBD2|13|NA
CASSLSGGYEQYF
TGTGCCAGCAGTCTCAGCGGGGGGTACGAGCAGTACTTC
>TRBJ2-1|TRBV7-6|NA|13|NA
CASSLHRENEQFF
TGTGCCAGCAGCTTACATCGGGAGAATGAGCAGTTCTTC
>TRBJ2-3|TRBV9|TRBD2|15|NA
CASSPGLAGRDTQYF
TGTGCCAGCAGCCCGGGACTAGCGGGCCGAGATACGCAGTATTTT
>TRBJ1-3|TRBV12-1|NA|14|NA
CASSWDRAGNTIYF
TGTGCCAGCAGCTGGGACAGGGCTGGAAACACCATATATTTT
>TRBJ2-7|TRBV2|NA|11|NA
CASSPNYEQYF
TGTGCCAGCAGCCCAAACTACGAGCAGTACTTC
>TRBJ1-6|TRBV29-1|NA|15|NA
CSPRWAEVEHSPLHF
TGCAGCCCAAGATGGGCAGAAGTGGAGCATTCACCCCTCCACTTT
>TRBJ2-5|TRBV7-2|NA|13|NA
CASSVRRGSAQYF
TGTGCCAGCAGCGTTCGACGGGGGTCGGCCCAGTACTTC